The 4 T cell receptor beta chains below were found in one sample sequenced in a study of blood T cell repertoires in COVID-19. TCRdb keeps only in-frame clones here, not all; method: immunoSEQ multiplex PCR. This sample yields over 350,000 clones, of which approximately 87% are seen a single time; approximately 9.3% belongs to the top ten. The sequencing input was PBMCs or T cells enriched from blood (not recorded which). These receptors originate from a woman aged 50 to 65 who had recovered from COVID-19.

This sequence joins TRBV5-1 and TRBJ2-7, with D uncertain. In germline, CDR1 is SGHRS, CDR2 YFSETQ. V lost 0 bases and J 2 bases, leaving 12 bases between the germline ends. The length of the CDR3 is 15 residues. DNA of the CDR3: TGCGCCAGCAGCTTGGGCCGGTGGAGTCCCTACGAGCAGTACTTC. It codes for CASSLGRWSPYEQYF.

The V call is TRBV2, the J call TRBJ1-2; maybe TRBD1 (5 bases). Germline V gives CDR1 SNHLY, CDR2 FYNNEI. Trimming stripped 9 bases from V and 2 bases from J, with 13 bases between. The CDR3 sequence is 13 residues long. The CDR3 protein is CASGDRTNYGYTF. The CDR3 region has the DNA TGTGCCAGTGGAGACAGAACCAACTATGGCTACACCTTC.

This clone was observed a handful of times. The chain carries TRBV7-9 and TRBJ2-5; 9 bases line up with TRBD2. V trimming: 1 base; J trimming: 5 bases; junction bases outside the gene matches: 5. Germline V gene sequence: CDR1 SEHNR, CDR2 FQNEAQ (reference sequence). The CDR3 totals 15 residues. The CDR3, as DNA: TGTGCCAGCAGCTTAGGTAGCGGGGGCAGGGAGACCCAGTACTTC. Encoded protein: CASSLGSGGRETQYF.

This clone was counted only a few times. The rearrangement links TRBV4-3 to TRBJ1-2; D unclear. V lost 0 bases and J lost 1, with 18 bases in between. Germline assignment: CDR1 LGHNA and CDR2 YSLEER. The CDR3 is 18 amino acids. The CDR3 reads CASSQEVTTTSYNYGYTF. In nucleotides, the CDR3 is TGCGCCAGCAGCCAAGAAGTCACGACAACCAGTTATAACTATGGCTACACCTTC.